A selection of T cell receptor beta chains follows, all from one sample in a study of Ad26.COV2.S vaccination and SARS-CoV-2 variants. Assay: immunoSEQ multiplex PCR; the TCRdb copy retains only in-frame clones and omits some. The repertoire includes about 400,000 clones, approximately 92% of them detected once, and roughly 1.7% sits in the top ten. This material consisted of peripheral blood, taken in a trial of Ad26.COV2.S vaccine versus placebo. Receptors originate from a person between 18 and 59 years old who received the Ad26.COV2.S COVID-19 vaccine or a placebo. Both conserved end residues are part of each CDR3. Fields, in order: V gene, clone size, J gene, D gene, CDR3 DNA, CDR3 protein. D genes are given only for firm matches. Only some rows state a clone size, as once, few, many or a class for expanded clones.

V: TRBV6-2/TRBV6-3; size: -; J: TRBJ1-1; D: TRBD1; DNA: TGTGCCAGCAGTTATACAGGGGGCGCGGGAACTGAAGCTTTCTTT; CDR3: CASSYTGGAGTEAFF
V: TRBV11-3; size: -; J: TRBJ2-7; D: -; DNA: TGTGCCAGCAGCTTAGCGGGGGGCAGGAGCGAGCAGTACTTC; CDR3: CASSLAGGRSEQYF
V: TRBV13; size: once; J: TRBJ2-7; D: -; DNA: TGTGCCAGCAGCTCGGGACGGTACGAGCAGTACTTC; CDR3: CASSSGRYEQYF
V: TRBV3-1/TRBV3-2; size: -; J: TRBJ1-1; D: TRBD1; DNA: TGTGCCAGCAGCCCACGACAGGGGGACAACACTGAAGCTTTCTTT; CDR3: CASSPRQGDNTEAFF
V: TRBV2; size: -; J: TRBJ1-5; D: -; DNA: TGTGCCAGTCGAATCTACAATCAGCCCCAGCATTTT; CDR3: CASRIYNQPQHF
V: TRBV6-5; size: -; J: TRBJ1-4; D: TRBD1; DNA: TGTGCCAGCAGTCCCGACAGGGCTAATGAAAAACTGTTTTTT; CDR3: CASSPDRANEKLFF
V: TRBV4-3; size: -; J: TRBJ1-2; D: -; DNA: TGCGCCAGCAGCCAAGATCGGTCCAAGACCTATGGCTACACCTTC; CDR3: CASSQDRSKTYGYTF
V: TRBV4-3; size: -; J: TRBJ2-1; D: TRBD2; DNA: TGCGCCAGCAGCCAAACGAGCGGGGGGGACAATGAGCAGTTCTTC; CDR3: CASSQTSGGDNEQFF
V: TRBV4-3; size: -; J: TRBJ1-2; D: -; DNA: TGCGCCAGCAGCCAAGATTACTCCGTTTATGGCTACACCTTC; CDR3: CASSQDYSVYGYTF
V: TRBV4-3; size: -; J: TRBJ2-7; D: TRBD2; DNA: TGCGCCAGCAGCCAAGATGGGGGACTAGCTGCCGAGCAGTACTTC; CDR3: CASSQDGGLAAEQYF
V: TRBV5-1; size: -; J: TRBJ2-4; D: -; DNA: TGCGCCAGCAGCACGGTAGCCAAAAACATTCAGTACTTC; CDR3: CASSTVAKNIQYF
V: TRBV3-1/TRBV3-2; size: -; J: TRBJ2-7; D: -; DNA: TGTGCCAGCAGCCAATGGGTTCTTAGCTCCTACGAGCAGTACTTC; CDR3: CASSQWVLSSYEQYF
V: TRBV27; size: -; J: TRBJ1-1; D: -; DNA: TGTGCCAGCAGTTTAGTTTGGGACACGTCAGCTTTCTTT; CDR3: CASSLVWDTSAFF
V: TRBV5-6; size: -; J: TRBJ2-7; D: -; DNA: TGTGCCAGCAGCTTGGGTTCAGGCCTTTCCTACGAGCAGTACTTC; CDR3: CASSLGSGLSYEQYF
V: TRBV27; size: -; J: TRBJ2-5; D: -; DNA: TGTGCCAGCAGCTCCGGGACTTTAGAGACCCAGTACTTC; CDR3: CASSSGTLETQYF
V: TRBV3-1/TRBV3-2; size: -; J: TRBJ2-5; D: -; DNA: TGTGCCAGCAGCCACCGGACATCAGAGACCCAGTACTTC; CDR3: CASSHRTSETQYF
V: TRBV4-3; size: -; J: TRBJ1-3; D: -; DNA: TGCGCCAGCAGCCAAGAGGGACACTACTCTGGAAACACCATATATTTT; CDR3: CASSQEGHYSGNTIYF
V: TRBV6-5; size: -; J: TRBJ1-2; D: -; DNA: TGTGCCAGCAGTTACTTGTGGTCCCCGGGCGAGTTGGGCTACACCTTC; CDR3: CASSYLWSPGELGYTF
V: TRBV2; size: -; J: TRBJ2-7; D: -; DNA: TGTGCCAGCAGTGTGAGTGGCCACGAGCAGTACTTC; CDR3: CASSVSGHEQYF
V: TRBV4-3; size: once; J: TRBJ1-6; D: -; DNA: TGCGCCAGCAGCCCTCGGGGGGTAAGCTCCTATAATTCACCCCTCCACTTT; CDR3: CASSPRGVSSYNSPLHF
V: TRBV5-6; size: -; J: TRBJ2-1; D: TRBD1; DNA: TGTGCCAGCAGCCCATCGGACAGGCTAGGTGAGCAGTTCTTC; CDR3: CASSPSDRLGEQFF
V: TRBV9; size: -; J: TRBJ1-5; D: -; DNA: TGTGCCAGCAGCCTTACCTCGGTGGGGCAGCCCCAGCATTTT; CDR3: CASSLTSVGQPQHF
V: TRBV27; size: -; J: TRBJ2-1; D: TRBD2; DNA: TGTGCCAGCAGTCTAGCGGGGGGATACAATGAGCAGTTCTTC; CDR3: CASSLAGGYNEQFF
V: TRBV6-5; size: once; J: TRBJ1-1; D: TRBD1; DNA: TGTGCCAGCACCGAGACAGGGGGCTGGGCTGAAGCTTTCTTT; CDR3: CASTETGGWAEAFF